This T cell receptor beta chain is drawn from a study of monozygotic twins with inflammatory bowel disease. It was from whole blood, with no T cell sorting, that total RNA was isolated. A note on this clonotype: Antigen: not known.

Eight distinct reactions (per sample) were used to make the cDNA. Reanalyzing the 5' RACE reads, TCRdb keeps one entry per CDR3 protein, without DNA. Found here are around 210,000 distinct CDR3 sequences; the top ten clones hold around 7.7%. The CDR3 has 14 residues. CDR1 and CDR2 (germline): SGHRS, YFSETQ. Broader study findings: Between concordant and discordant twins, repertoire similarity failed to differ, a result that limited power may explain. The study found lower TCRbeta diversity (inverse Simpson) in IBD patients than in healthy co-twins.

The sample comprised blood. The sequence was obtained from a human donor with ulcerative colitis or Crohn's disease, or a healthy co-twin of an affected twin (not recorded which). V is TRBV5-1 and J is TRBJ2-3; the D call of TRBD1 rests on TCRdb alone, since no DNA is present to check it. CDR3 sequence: CASSPGGFADTQYF.